Each of the 20 T cell receptor beta chains below was sequenced from the same sample in a study of T cell clusters in autoimmune cytopenias. TRB amplification used 250 ng of peripheral blood genomic DNA. TRB was amplified by touch-down multiplex PCR, primer pools A and B combined. Following a re-call of the multiplex PCR reads, TCRdb has one entry per CDR3 protein and lacks DNA. The listing records roughly 5,100 distinct CDR3 sequences. The data were also submitted as part of a second study, on T cell repertoires in aging, cancer and after chemotherapy.

Sequenced input: peripheral blood. The receptors come from a human donor in good health.

V usage is TRBV20-1 and J usage is TRBJ1-5; the D call of TRBD1 rests on TCRdb alone, since no DNA is present to check it. This CDR3 comprises 13 residues. Germline CDR1 and CDR2: DFQATT and SNEGSKA (reference sequence). CDR3 sequence: CSAPGQGYQPQHF.

The J gene is TRBJ2-5, the V gene TRBV7-6; as DNA is missing, the TRBD1 call by TCRdb cannot be tested. CDR1 and CDR2 from the germline V gene are SGHVS and FNYEAQ. The CDR3 runs to 15 residues. The CDR3 loop reads CASSLAQGGQETQYF.

J is TRBJ2-1 and V is TRBV6-2 or TRBV6-3; TCRdb names TRBD2, which stays unverified in the absence of DNA. This CDR3 is built from 14 residues. Germline loops: CDR1 MNHEY, CDR2 SVGEGT. CDR3 sequence reads: CAISSLTGYNEQFF.

This clonotype ranks as medium-sized (0.01 to 0.1%) in terms of frequency. The V call is TRBV27, the J call TRBJ2-3; TCRdb's D call of TRBD2 is untestable without DNA. Germline V CDR1 and CDR2: MNHEY, SMNVEV (reference sequence). The CDR3 is 17 residues long. The CDR3 loop is CASSLSRAGGGTDTQYF.

This chain joins TRBV21-1 and TRBJ1-5. TRBV21-1 is designated a pseudogene. CDR3 length equals 14 residues. The CDR3 loop reads CASSKGSVSQPQHF.

According to its frequency, this clonotype is medium-sized. The chain links TRBV5-5 to TRBJ1-1; the D gene TCRdb calls, TRBD1, cannot be checked with no DNA. Germline CDR1 and CDR2: SGHKS and YYEKEE (reference sequence). The CDR3 spans 15 residues. The CDR3 loop is CASSLSLSEGTEAFF.

V gene TRBV10-3 combines with J gene TRBJ2-7; TCRdb reports TRBD1, a call that lacks DNA to check it against. CDR1 and CDR2 (germline): ENHRY, SYGVKD. The CDR3 loop spans 13 amino acids. The CDR3 sequence: CAISSGTTDEQYF.

J is TRBJ2-7 and V is TRBV20-1; TCRdb lists TRBD1, though no DNA is available to test this call. The CDR3 has 12 amino acids. Per the germline V gene, CDR1 is DFQATT and CDR2 is SNEGSKA (reference sequence). CDR3 protein: CSARNRGYEQYF.

By frequency, this clonotype is medium-sized. The chain couples TRBV5-4 to TRBJ2-5; TCRdb calls TRBD1, which cannot be checked without DNA. Germline V gene data show CDR1 as SGHNT and CDR2 as YYREEE (reference sequence). The CDR3 has 15 residues. Here the CDR3 reads CASSLAETGKETQYF.

This clonotype shows up as medium-sized by frequency. V is TRBV19 and J is TRBJ1-2; TCRdb's D call of TRBD1 is untestable without DNA. Germline-derived CDR1 and CDR2 are LNHDA and SQIVND (reference sequence). This CDR3 contains 15 residues. The CDR3 reads CASSIPQVRGDGYTF.

V is TRBV6-2 or TRBV6-3 and J is TRBJ1-4; TCRdb proposes TRBD1, but this gene call is untestable without DNA. Germline V lookup: CDR1 MNHEY, CDR2 SVGEGT. The CDR3 sequence is 16 residues long. CDR3 loop: CASSLTEGTGNEKLFF.

This chain joins TRBV5-6 and TRBJ1-2; TCRdb outputs TRBD1, but without DNA this stays unchecked. The CDR3 length is 14 residues. Germline assignment: CDR1 SGHDT and CDR2 YYEEEE. The chain's CDR3 is CASSRAGRDYGYTF.

V and J are TRBV6-1 and TRBJ2-5; as DNA is missing, the TRBD2 call by TCRdb cannot be tested. Germline loops: CDR1 MNHNS, CDR2 SASEGT. This CDR3 has 16 residues. The CDR3 is CASSHSSGGGQETQYF.

This clonotype counts as medium-sized (0.01 to 0.1%) by frequency. The V and J genes are TRBV5-6 and TRBJ2-3; TCRdb returns TRBD2, unconfirmable since there is no DNA. The CDR3 totals 16 residues. Per germline, CDR1 SGHDT and CDR2 YYEEEE. The CDR3 reads CASSLIAGSTTDTQYF.

This chain connects TRBV5-1 to TRBJ2-3. Germline CDR1 reads SGHRS; CDR2 reads YFSETQ. The CDR3 is made up of 12 amino acids. CDR3 sequence: CASSRGTDTQYF.

By frequency, this clonotype is medium-sized. The V gene is TRBV27, the J gene TRBJ1-1; TCRdb's D call, TRBD1, is unchecked because there is no DNA. There are 15 residues in the CDR3. Germline CDR1 and CDR2: MNHEY and SMNVEV (reference sequence). The CDR3 here is CASSTARQGNTEAFF.

The rearrangement links TRBV5-1 to TRBJ1-1; the D call from TCRdb, TRBD1, cannot be confirmed without DNA. The CDR3 totals 15 residues. Germline V gives CDR1 SGHRS, CDR2 YFSETQ. CDR3 amino acids: CASSLRQGLNTEAFF.

By frequency, this clonotype registers medium-sized (0.01 to 0.1%). This rearrangement joins TRBV29-1 to TRBJ1-3; TCRdb picks TRBD1, but there is no DNA to check that call. This CDR3 region has 15 residues. Germline V CDR1 and CDR2: SQVTM, ANQGSEA. CDR3 loop: CSVEGRTGDGNTIYF.

This clonotype shows up as medium-sized by frequency. The rearrangement joins TRBV7-6 to TRBJ2-3; checking the TCRdb D call of TRBD1 is not possible without DNA. This CDR3 contains 13 residues. Germline CDR1 is SGHVS and CDR2 is FNYEAQ. CDR3: CASSRGSTDTQYF.

In terms of frequency, this clonotype is medium-sized. The chain is built from TRBV6-1 and TRBJ1-5; TCRdb designates TRBD1, a call that cannot be tested without DNA. The CDR3 contains 16 residues. Per germline, CDR1 MNHNS and CDR2 SASEGT. The CDR3 loop reads CASSEEGGLGNQPQHF.